The 6 T cell receptor beta chains below were found in one sample sequenced in a study of shared clonotypes between healthy human individuals. The method was immunoSEQ multiplex PCR; TCRdb's version includes in-frame clones alone and lacks a portion of them. Altogether over a million clones are present, 70% to 80% being singletons, with the ten largest covering 0.52%. Sequencing was performed on memory CD4+ T cells from PBMCs. The subset denotes: CD45RA-negative fraction. The origin of the receptors is a man in his late teens or twenties in good health. Some clones in this sample may be carry-over from other donors' samples.

V is TRBV5-1 and J is TRBJ1-1, with 8 bases lining up with TRBD1. V gave up 7 bases and J gave up 4 bases; unmatched junction bases: 18. The CDR3 is 17 amino acids. Germline assignment: CDR1 SGHRS and CDR2 YFSETQ. As DNA, the CDR3 is TGCGCCAGCCATCCCAAGGTGACAGGGGTTATTTTCACTGAAGCTTTCTTT. Protein: CASHPKVTGVIFTEAFF.

The chain links TRBV5-6 to TRBJ2-3, with TRBD2 matching over 8 bases. The V gene end was trimmed by 2 bases and the J gene end by 2 bases; junction bases not matched to a gene: 4. CDR3 length: 15 residues. Germline V gene lookup returns CDR1 SGHDT and CDR2 YYEEEE. The CDR3, as DNA: TGTGCCAGCAGCTTCTCGGGAGGGGCCACAGATACGCAGTATTTT. Protein: CASSFSGGATDTQYF.

The V and J genes are TRBV28 and TRBJ2-1, with 9 positions matching TRBD2. This CDR3 is 16 amino acids long. J gave up 6 bases and V 4 bases, and 10 bases lay outside the gene matches. Per germline, CDR1 MDHEN and CDR2 SYDVKM. Here the CDR3 reads CASSSPAASGVNEQFF. The CDR3 bases are TGTGCCAGCAGTTCACCTGCGGCTAGCGGGGTCAATGAGCAGTTCTTC.

The rearrangement uses TRBV19 and TRBJ2-2; possibly TRBD1 for D (5 bases). V was clipped by 9 bases and J by 0 bases, with 8 bases between them. This CDR3 contains 13 residues. CDR1 and CDR2 from the germline V gene are LNHDA and SQIVND (reference sequence). The CDR3 sequence: CASGHPNTGELFF. DNA of the CDR3: TGTGCCAGCGGACACCCGAACACCGGGGAGCTGTTTTTT.

V usage is TRBV14 and J usage is TRBJ2-5; perhaps TRBD2 as D (5 bases). The CDR3 is 12 residues long. Germline values: CDR1 SGHDN, CDR2 FVKESK. V dropped 1 base and J dropped 7 bases, with 7 bases sitting between them. CDR3 in DNA: TGTGCCAGCAGCCAAGGAGGGCCGACCCAGTACTTC. Its protein is CASSQGGPTQYF. Filled out from reference TRBV14 and TRBJ2-5, the complete variable domain reads EAGVTQFPSHSVIEKGQTVTLRCDPISGHDNLYWYRRVMGKEIKFLLHFVKESKQDESGMPNNRFLAERTGGTYSTLKVQPAELEDSGVYFCASSQGGPTQYFGPGTRLLVL.

About this clone: A single base separates this from a much larger clone, so it may be a read error. Other DNA sequences from this sample encode an identical CDR3 as well. The chain recombines TRBV20-1 with TRBJ1-1; 7 bases match TRBD1. The CDR3 runs to 11 residues. Losses at the gene ends were 6 bases for V and 8 bases for J; bases not matched to a gene: 6. Germline V CDR1 and CDR2: DFQATT, SNEGSKA (reference sequence). The chain's CDR3 is CSALGQAEAFF. The CDR3 coding sequence is TGCAGTGCCTTAGGACAGGCCGAAGCTTTCTTT.